The clone carrying this T cell receptor (beta chain) showed up just a few times. Antigen unknown. These data belong to a study of metastatic and nonmetastatic thyroid tumors. Study information: Blood and tumor or nodule tissue repertoires from malignant and benign thyroid patients were compared. Whole-study results and caveats: For both blood and tumor, malignant thyroid tumors reportedly showed significantly higher TCR beta diversity than benign nodules did.

Thyroid surgery was performed in patients who had received no treatment beforehand. V lost 6 bases, J lost 1 base, and 13 bases lay in between. CDR3 length: 15 amino acids. Germline CDR1 is SNHLY and CDR2 is FYNNEI. In the original processing: CDR3 differences across clinicopathological groups were used to build a distant-metastasis classifier for papillary thyroid cancer. MiXCR re-clonotyped the PCR reads for TCRdb. The V and J calls follow TCRdb's processing rather than the paper's. The table records 10,000 to 15,000 clones, around a third of them present only once. The sample taken for sequencing was tumor tissue. This chain joins TRBV2 and TRBJ2-1; possibly TRBD2 for D (6 bases). This TCR came from a female donor with papillary thyroid cancer or a benign thyroid nodule (not recorded which). Some clones in this sample may be carry-over from other donors' samples. CDR3 sequence: CASRSSGSSYNEQFF. The DNA for the CDR3 is TGTGCCAGCAGGAGTAGCGGTTCGTCCTACAATGAGCAGTTCTTC.